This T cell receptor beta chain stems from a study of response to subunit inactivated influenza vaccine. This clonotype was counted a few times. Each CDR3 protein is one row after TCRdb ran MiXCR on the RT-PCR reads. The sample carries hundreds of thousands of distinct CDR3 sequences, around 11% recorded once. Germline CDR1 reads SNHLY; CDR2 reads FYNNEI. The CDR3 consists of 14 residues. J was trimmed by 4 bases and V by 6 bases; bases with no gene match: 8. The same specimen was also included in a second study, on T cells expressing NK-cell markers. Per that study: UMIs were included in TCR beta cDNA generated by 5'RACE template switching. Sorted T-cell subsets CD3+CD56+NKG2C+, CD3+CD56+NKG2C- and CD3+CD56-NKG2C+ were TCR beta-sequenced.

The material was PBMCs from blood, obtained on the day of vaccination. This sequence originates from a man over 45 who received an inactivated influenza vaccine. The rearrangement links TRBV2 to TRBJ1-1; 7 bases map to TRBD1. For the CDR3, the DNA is TGTGCCAGCAGACCCGGACAGGCAGGCACTGAAGCTTTCTTT. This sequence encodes CASRPGQAGTEAFF.